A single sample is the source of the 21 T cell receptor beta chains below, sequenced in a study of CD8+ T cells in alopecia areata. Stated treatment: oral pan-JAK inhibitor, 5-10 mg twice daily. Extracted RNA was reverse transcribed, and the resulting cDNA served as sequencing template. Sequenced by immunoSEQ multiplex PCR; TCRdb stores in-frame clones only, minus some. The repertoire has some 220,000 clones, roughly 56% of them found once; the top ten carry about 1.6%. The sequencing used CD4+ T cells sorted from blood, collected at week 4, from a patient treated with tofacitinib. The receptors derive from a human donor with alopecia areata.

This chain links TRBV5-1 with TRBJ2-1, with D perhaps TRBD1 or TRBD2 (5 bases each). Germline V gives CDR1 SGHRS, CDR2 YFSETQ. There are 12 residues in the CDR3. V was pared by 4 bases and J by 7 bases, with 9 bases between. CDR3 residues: CASSRGGNEQFF. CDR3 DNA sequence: TGCGCCAGCAGCAGGGGCGGGAATGAGCAGTTCTTC.

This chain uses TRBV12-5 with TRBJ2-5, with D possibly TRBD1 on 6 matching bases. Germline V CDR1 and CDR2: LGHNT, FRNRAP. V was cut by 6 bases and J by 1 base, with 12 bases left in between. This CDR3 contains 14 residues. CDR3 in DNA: TGTGCTAGTGGCTCCAACAGGGCCCAAGAGACCCAGTACTTC. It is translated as CASGSNRAQETQYF.

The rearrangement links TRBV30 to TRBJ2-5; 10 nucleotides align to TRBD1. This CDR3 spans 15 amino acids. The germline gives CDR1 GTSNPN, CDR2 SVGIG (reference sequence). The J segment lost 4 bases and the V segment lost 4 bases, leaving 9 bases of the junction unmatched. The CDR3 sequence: CAWKPRTGGGETQYF. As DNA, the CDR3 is TGTGCCTGGAAGCCCCGGACAGGGGGAGGAGAGACCCAGTACTTC.

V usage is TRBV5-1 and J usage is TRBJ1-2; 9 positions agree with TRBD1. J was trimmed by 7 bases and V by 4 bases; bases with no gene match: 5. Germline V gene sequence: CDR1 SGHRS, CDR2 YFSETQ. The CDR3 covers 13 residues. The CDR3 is CASSPGQGGGYTF. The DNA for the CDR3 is TGCGCCAGCAGCCCGGGACAGGGTGGTGGCTACACCTTC. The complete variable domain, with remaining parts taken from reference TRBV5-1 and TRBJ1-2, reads KAGVTQTPRYLIKTRGQQVTLSCSPISGHRSVSWYQQTPGQGLQFLFEYFSETQRNKGNFPGRFSGRQFSNSRSEMNVSTLELGDSALYLCASSPGQGGGYTFGSGTRLTVV.

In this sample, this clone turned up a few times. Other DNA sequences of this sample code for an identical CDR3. CDR3 nucleotide sequence: TGCAGCGTTGACCGGGGAGGTCGCACTGAAGCTTTCTTT. Translated, it gives CSVDRGGRTEAFF. This chain links TRBV29-1 with TRBJ1-1; D remains unclear. The length of the CDR3 is 13 residues. Trimming removed 3 bases from V and 4 bases from J, with 12 bases in between. In germline, CDR1 is SQVTM, CDR2 ANQGSEA.

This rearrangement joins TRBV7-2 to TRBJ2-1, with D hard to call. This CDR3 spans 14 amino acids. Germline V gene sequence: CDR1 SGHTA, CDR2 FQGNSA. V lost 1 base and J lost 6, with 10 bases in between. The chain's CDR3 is CASSLERAINEQFF. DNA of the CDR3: TGTGCCAGCAGCTTAGAAAGGGCAATCAATGAGCAGTTCTTC.

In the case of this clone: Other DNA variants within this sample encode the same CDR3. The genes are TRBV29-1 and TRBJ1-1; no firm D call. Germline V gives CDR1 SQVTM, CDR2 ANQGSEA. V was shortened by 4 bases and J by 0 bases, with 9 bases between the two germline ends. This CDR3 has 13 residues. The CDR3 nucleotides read TGCAGCGTTGGCGGGCTCATGAACACTGAAGCTTTCTTT. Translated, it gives CSVGGLMNTEAFF. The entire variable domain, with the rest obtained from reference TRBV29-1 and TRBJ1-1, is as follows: SAVISQKPSRDICQRGTSLTIQCQVDSQVTMMFWYRQQPGQSLTLIATANQGSEATYESGFVIDKFPISRPNLTFSTLTVSNMSPEDSSIYLCSVGGLMNTEAFFGQGTRLTVV.

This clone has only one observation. CDR3 in amino acids: CAWSGRGARGAFF. The CDR3 DNA sequence: TGTGCCTGGAGCGGACGGGGGGCCCGCGGGGCTTTCTTT. This rearrangement joins TRBV30 to TRBJ1-1, with D possibly being TRBD1 (6 bases). Germline loops: CDR1 GTSNPN, CDR2 SVGIG (reference sequence). CDR3 length equals 13 residues. Between the trimmed V and J ends, which lost 3 bases and 11 bases, there was a span of 19 bases.

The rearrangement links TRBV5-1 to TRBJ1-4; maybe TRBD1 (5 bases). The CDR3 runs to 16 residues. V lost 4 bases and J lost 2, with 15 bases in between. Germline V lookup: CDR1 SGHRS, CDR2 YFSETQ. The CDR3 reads CASSTIPGRTNEKLFF. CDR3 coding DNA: TGCGCCAGCAGCACCATCCCGGGACGGACTAATGAAAAACTGTTTTTT.

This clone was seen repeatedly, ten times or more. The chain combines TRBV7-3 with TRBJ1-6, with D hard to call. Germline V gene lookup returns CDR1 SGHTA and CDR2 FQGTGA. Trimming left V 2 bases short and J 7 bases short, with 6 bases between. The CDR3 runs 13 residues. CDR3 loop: CASSLARNSPLHF. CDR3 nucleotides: TGTGCCAGCAGCTTAGCTCGGAATTCACCCCTCCACTTT.

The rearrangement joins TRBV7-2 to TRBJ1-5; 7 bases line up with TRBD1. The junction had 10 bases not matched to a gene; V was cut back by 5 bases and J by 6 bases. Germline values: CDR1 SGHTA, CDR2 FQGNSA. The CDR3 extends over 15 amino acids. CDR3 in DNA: TGTGCCAGCAGCCTAAACGCCGGGACAGCTCAGCCCCAGCATTTT. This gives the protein CASSLNAGTAQPQHF. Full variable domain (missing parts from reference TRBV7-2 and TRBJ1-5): GAGVSQSPSNKVTEKGKDVELRCDPISGHTALYWYRQSLGQGLEFLIYFQGNSAPDKSGLPSDRFSAERTGGSVSTLTIQRTQQEDSAVYLCASSLNAGTAQPQHFGDGTRLSIL.

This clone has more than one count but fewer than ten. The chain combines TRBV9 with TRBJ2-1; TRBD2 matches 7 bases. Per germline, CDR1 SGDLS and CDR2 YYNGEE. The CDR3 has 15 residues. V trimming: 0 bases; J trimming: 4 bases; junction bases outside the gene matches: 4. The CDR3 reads CASSVGLGGYNEQFF. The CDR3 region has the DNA TGTGCCAGCAGCGTAGGTCTCGGGGGGTACAATGAGCAGTTCTTC.

The CDR3 sequence: CSVARGTGDTEAFF. CDR3 in DNA: TGCAGCGTGGCACGTGGGACAGGGGACACTGAAGCTTTCTTT. The chain combines TRBV29-1 with TRBJ1-1; 10 bases align to TRBD1. V lost 6 bases to trimming and J lost 3 bases; unmatched junction nucleotides: 7. Germline assignment: CDR1 SQVTM and CDR2 ANQGSEA. The CDR3 loop spans 14 amino acids.

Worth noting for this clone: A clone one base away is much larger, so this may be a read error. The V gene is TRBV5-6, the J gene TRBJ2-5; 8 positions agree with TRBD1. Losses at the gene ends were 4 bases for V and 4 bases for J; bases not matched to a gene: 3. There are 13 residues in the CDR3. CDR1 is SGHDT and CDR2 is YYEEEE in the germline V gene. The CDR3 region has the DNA TGTGCCAGCAGCCTAGACAGGGGAGAGACCCAGTACTTC. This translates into CASSLDRGETQYF.

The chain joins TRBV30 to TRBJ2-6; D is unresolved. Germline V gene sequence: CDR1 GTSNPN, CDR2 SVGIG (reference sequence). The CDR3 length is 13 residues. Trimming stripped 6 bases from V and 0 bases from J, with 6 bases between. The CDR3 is CACINSGANVLTF. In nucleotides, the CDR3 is TGTGCCTGTATAAACTCTGGGGCCAACGTCCTGACTTTC. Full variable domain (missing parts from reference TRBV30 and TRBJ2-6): SQTIHQWPATLVQPVGSPLSLECTVEGTSNPNLYWYRQAAGRGLQLLFYSVGIGQISSEVPQNLSASRPQDRQFILSSKKLLLSDSGFYLCACINSGANVLTFGAGSRLTVL.

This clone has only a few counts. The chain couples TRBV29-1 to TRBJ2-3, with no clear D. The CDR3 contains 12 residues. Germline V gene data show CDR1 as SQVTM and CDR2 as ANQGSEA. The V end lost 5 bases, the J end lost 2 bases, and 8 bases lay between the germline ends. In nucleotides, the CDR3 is TGCAGCGTTACAAGAACCACAGATACGCAGTATTTT. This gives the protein CSVTRTTDTQYF.

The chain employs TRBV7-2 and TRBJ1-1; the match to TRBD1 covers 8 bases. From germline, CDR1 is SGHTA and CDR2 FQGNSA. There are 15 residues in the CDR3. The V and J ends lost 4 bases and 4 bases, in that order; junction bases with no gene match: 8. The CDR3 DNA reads TGTGCCAGCAGCTCATCGCAGGGGGCGACCACTGAAGCTTTCTTT. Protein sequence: CASSSSQGATTEAFF.

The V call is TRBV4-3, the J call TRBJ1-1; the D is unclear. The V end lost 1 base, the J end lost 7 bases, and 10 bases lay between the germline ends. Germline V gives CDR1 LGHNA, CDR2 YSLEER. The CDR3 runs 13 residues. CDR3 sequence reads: CASSQATLSEAFF. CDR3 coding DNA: TGCGCCAGCAGCCAAGCCACGCTAAGTGAAGCTTTCTTT.

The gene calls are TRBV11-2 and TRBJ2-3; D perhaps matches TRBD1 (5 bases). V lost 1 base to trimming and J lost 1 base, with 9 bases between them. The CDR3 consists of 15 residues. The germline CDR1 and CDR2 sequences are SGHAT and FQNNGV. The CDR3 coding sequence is TGTGCCAGCAGCTTAGGGGGCGTGGGCACAGATACGCAGTATTTT. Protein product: CASSLGGVGTDTQYF.

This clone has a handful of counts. For the CDR3, the DNA is TGTGCCAGCAGTCAAAACGAGGGGGGTGTTCAGGGCGGTTCACCCCTCCACTTT. It codes for CASSQNEGGVQGGSPLHF. This chain connects TRBV28 to TRBJ1-6, with D perhaps TRBD1 (6 bases). Trimming pared 5 bases from V and 9 bases from J, leaving 26 bases between. Germline V lookup: CDR1 MDHEN, CDR2 SYDVKM. There are 18 residues in the CDR3.

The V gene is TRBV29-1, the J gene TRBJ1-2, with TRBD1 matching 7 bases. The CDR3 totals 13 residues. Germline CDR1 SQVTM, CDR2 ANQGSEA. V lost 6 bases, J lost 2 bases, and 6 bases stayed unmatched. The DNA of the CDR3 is TGCAGCGTCAACCAGGGACAGAACTATGGCTACACCTTC. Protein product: CSVNQGQNYGYTF.